These 5 T cell receptor beta chains share one sample of origin, sequenced in a study of shared clonotypes between healthy human individuals. As defined, naive CD8 cells were CD45RO-negative and positively selected for CCR7, with terminally differentiated effector memory CD45RA+ cells excluded. Profiled with immunoSEQ multiplex PCR; TCRdb holds only in-frame clones, not every one. Of some 800,000 clones listed, about 92% are singletons. The sample comprised naive CD8+ T cells sorted from blood. Source of these receptors: a man aged 30-40 years in good health.

V gene TRBV5-4 combines with J gene TRBJ2-1; 8 nucleotides match TRBD2. The CDR3 is 15 residues long. The junction had 6 bases not matched to a gene; V was cut back by 2 bases and J by 5 bases. The germline gives CDR1 SGHNT, CDR2 YYREEE (reference sequence). This chain's CDR3 is CASSFSGIFNNEQFF. The DNA for the CDR3 is TGTGCCAGCAGCTTTAGCGGGATTTTCAACAATGAGCAGTTCTTC.

Details on this clone: Other DNA sequences from this sample encode an identical CDR3 as well. The chain is built from TRBV5-4 and TRBJ2-2; D unresolved. CDR3 size: 12 residues. V lost 3 bases and J 6 bases, leaving 6 bases between the germline ends. Germline V gives CDR1 SGHNT, CDR2 YYREEE (reference sequence). The CDR3 loop is CASSSSAGELFF. CDR3 coding DNA: TGTGCCAGCAGCTCGTCTGCCGGGGAGCTGTTTTTT.

The chain combines TRBV13 with TRBJ2-6; perhaps TRBD1 as D (5 bases). Trimming shortened V by 4 bases and J by 0 bases, and 16 bases separated the two germline ends. Germline loops: CDR1 PRHDT, CDR2 FYEKMQ (reference sequence). CDR3 length: 18 residues. The CDR3: CASSSRPGGHSGANVLTF. As DNA, the CDR3 is TGTGCCAGCAGCTCCCGCCCTGGCGGACACTCTGGGGCCAACGTCCTGACTTTC.

In this sample, this clone turned up once. The chain carries TRBV5-5 and TRBJ2-5, with D perhaps TRBD1 or TRBD2 (5 bases each). Trimming took 2 bases from V and 5 from J, leaving 16 bases between them. Germline V gene sequence: CDR1 SGHKS, CDR2 YYEKEE (reference sequence). This CDR3 is built from 15 residues. This CDR3 is CASSLSQGVRETQYF. The CDR3 DNA sequence: TGTGCCAGCAGCTTATCGCAGGGAGTAAGGGAGACCCAGTACTTC.

The gene calls are TRBV5-4 and TRBJ1-4; D not resolved. The V end lost 1 base, the J end lost 11 bases, and 15 bases lay between the germline ends. The CDR3 is made up of 14 amino acids. The germline V gene encodes CDR1 SGHNT and CDR2 YYREEE (reference sequence). The CDR3, as DNA: TGTGCCAGCAGCTTGAACTGGGTAAAAAGGAAACTGTTTTTT. Its translation is CASSLNWVKRKLFF.